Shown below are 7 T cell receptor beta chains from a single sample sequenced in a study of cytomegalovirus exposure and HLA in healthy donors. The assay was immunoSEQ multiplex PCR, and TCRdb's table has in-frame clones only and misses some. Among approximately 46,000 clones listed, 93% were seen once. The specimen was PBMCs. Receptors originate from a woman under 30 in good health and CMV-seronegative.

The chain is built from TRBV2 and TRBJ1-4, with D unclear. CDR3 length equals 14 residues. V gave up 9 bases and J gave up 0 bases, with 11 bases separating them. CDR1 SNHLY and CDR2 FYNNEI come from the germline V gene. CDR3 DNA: TGTGCCAGTACTGAACGGGCAACTAATGAAAAACTGTTTTTT. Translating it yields CASTERATNEKLFF.

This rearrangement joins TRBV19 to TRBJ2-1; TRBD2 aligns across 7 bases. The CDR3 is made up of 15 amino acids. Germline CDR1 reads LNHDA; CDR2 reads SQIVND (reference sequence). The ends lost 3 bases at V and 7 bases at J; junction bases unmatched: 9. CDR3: CASSIASGTSNEQFF. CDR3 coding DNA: TGTGCCAGTAGTATCGCCAGCGGGACGAGTAATGAGCAGTTCTTC.

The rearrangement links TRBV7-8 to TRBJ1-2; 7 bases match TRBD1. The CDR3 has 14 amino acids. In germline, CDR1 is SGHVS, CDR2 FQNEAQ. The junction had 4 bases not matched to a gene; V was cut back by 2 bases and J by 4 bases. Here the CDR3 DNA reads TGTGCCAGCAGCTTAACGACAGGGTCCTATGGCTACACCTTC. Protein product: CASSLTTGSYGYTF.

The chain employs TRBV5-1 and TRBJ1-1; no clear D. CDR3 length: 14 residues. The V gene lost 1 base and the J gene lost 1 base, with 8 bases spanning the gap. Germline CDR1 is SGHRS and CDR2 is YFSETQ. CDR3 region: CASSLSSGNTEAFF. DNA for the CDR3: TGCGCCAGCAGCTTGTCTTCGGGGAACACTGAAGCTTTCTTT.

As DNA, the CDR3 is TGTGCCAGCAGTGAACCGGAGACCCAGTACTTC. This translates into CASSEPETQYF. The rearrangement links TRBV2 to TRBJ2-5, with no clear D. V was pared by 2 bases and J by 5 bases, with 3 bases between. Germline V gene sequence: CDR1 SNHLY, CDR2 FYNNEI. The CDR3 loop spans 11 amino acids.

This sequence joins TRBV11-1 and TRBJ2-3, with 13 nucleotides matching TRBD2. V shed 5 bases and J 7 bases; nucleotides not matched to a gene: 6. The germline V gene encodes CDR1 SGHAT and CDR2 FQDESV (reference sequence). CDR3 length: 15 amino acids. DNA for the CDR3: TGTGCCAGCAGCCAACCGGGACTAGCGGGGTATACGCAGTATTTT. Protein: CASSQPGLAGYTQYF.

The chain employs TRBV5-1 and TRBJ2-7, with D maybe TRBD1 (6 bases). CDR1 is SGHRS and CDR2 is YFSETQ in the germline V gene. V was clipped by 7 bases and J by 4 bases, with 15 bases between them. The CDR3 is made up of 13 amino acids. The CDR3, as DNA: TGCGCCAGCCGAAGTGACAGGAGTTACGAGCAGTACTTC. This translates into CASRSDRSYEQYF.